This TCR beta chain is from a study of lymphopenia after photon versus proton radiotherapy. Findings and limits, study-wide: Larger post-nadir TCR diversity loss correlated inversely with survival in deceased patients. Authors raise, but do not show, better survival with proton therapy. Relative stability marked proton patients; photon patients lost diversity and naive cells. Oligoclonal CD8+ Temra expansion after nadir drove photon patients' diversity drop.

To note about this clone: Its antigen is as yet unknown.

Clones were sequenced by immunoSEQ multiplex PCR, and TCRdb holds only the in-frame ones, with some missing. Of over 15,000 clones in the sample, 88% were seen once. This specimen was peripheral blood, taken from a patient treated with proton-based radiotherapy. The receptor's source is a man in his 70s with pancreatic cancer.

Here the CDR3 DNA reads TGTGCCAGTAGGGCAGGGGGCGTTTCGGTTAGCACTGAAGCTTTCTTT. This translates into CASRAGGVSVSTEAFF. The V call is TRBV19, the J call TRBJ1-1; 8 positions match TRBD1. The germline CDR1 and CDR2 sequences are LNHDA and SQIVND (reference sequence). The length of the CDR3 is 16 residues. The ends lost 6 bases at V and 4 bases at J; junction bases unmatched: 13.